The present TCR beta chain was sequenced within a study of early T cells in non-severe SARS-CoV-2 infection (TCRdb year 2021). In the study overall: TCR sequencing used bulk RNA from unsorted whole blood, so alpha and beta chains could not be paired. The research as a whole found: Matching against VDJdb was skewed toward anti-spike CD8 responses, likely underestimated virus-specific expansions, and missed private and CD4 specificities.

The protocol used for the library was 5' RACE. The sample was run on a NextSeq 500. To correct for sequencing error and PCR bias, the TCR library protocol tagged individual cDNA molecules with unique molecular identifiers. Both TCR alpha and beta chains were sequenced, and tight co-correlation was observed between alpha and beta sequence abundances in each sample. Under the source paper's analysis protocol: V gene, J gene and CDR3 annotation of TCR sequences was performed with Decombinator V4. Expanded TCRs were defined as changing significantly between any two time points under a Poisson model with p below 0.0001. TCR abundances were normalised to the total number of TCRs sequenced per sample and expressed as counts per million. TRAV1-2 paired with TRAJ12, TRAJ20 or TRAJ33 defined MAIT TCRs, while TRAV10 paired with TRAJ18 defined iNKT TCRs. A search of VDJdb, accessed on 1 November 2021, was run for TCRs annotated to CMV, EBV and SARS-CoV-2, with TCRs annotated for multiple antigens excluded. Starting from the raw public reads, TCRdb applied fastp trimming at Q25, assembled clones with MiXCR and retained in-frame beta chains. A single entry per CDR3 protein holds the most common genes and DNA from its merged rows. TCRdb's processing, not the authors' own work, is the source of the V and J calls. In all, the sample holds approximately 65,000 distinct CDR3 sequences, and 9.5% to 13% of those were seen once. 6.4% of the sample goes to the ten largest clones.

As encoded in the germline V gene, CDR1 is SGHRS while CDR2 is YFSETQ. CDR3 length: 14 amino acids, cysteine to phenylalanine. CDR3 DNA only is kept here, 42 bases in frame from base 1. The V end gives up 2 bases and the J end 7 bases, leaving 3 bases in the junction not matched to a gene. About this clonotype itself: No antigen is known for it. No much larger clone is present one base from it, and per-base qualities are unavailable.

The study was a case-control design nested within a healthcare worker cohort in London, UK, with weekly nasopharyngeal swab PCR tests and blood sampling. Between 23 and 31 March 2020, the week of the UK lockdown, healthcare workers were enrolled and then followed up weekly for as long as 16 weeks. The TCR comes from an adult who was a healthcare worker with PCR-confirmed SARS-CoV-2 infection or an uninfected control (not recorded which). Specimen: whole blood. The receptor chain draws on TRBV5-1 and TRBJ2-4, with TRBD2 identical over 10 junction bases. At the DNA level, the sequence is TGCGCCAGCAGCTTCAGACTAGCGGGTAACATTCAGTACTTC. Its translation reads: CASSFRLAGNIQYF.